This entry lists 10 T cell receptor beta chains sequenced from one sample in a study of identical twins. From the 5' RACE reads, TCRdb called clonotypes with MiXCR, one entry per CDR3 protein. This table has some 320,000 distinct CDR3 sequences, 12% appearing once. The sample was also linked to a second study, of yellow fever vaccine responses in identical twins.

Sequencing was done on a sample of CD8+ T cells sorted from blood. The receptor set was obtained from a woman between 18 and 29 years old in good health.

In DNA form, the CDR3 reads TGTGCCAGCAGTTTAAACCCCACCGGTAAGGGCGATGAGCAGTTCTTC. It encodes CASSLNPTGKGDEQFF. This chain uses TRBV12-3 or TRBV12-4 with TRBJ2-1; no firm D call. The CDR3 has 16 residues. With 2 bases removed from V and 8 bases from J, the gap between germline ends came to 19 bases.

There are many counts of this clonotype. The chain uses TRBV12-3 or TRBV12-4 and TRBJ1-1; D not resolved. V lost 6 bases, J lost 6 bases, and 11 bases lay in between. The CDR3 consists of 12 residues. CDR3 nucleotides: TGTGCCAGCAGCCCCGGGGTAGCTGAAGCTTTCTTT. It yields the protein CASSPGVAEAFF.

The CDR3 region is CASSSLSGGVREQYF. In DNA form, the CDR3 reads TGTGCCAGCAGTTCCTTAAGCGGGGGGGTCCGCGAGCAGTACTTC. The V call is TRBV28, the J call TRBJ2-7, with 10 bases matching TRBD2. The junction had 9 bases not matched to a gene; V was cut back by 4 bases and J by 6 bases. The CDR3 runs 15 residues. Per the germline V gene, CDR1 is MDHEN and CDR2 is SYDVKM.

This clonotype appeared a few times. This chain uses TRBV20-1 with TRBJ2-1; 9 nucleotides agree with TRBD1. CDR1 is DFQATT, CDR2 SNEGSKA, per germline (reference sequence). The V gene end was trimmed by 2 bases and the J gene end by 7 bases; junction bases not matched to a gene: 12. CDR3 size: 16 residues. The CDR3 is CSARLRRTGAPNEQFF. In DNA form, the CDR3 reads TGCAGTGCTAGATTAAGAAGGACAGGGGCGCCAAATGAGCAGTTCTTC.

The CDR3 coding sequence is TGCAGCGTTGAAACCCGGGAGCTGAGCTCCTACGAGCAGTACTTC. It encodes CSVETRELSSYEQYF. The genes are TRBV29-1 and TRBJ2-7, with D perhaps TRBD2 (6 bases). The CDR3 is 15 residues long. Germline CDR1 and CDR2: SQVTM and ANQGSEA. V lost 2 bases to trimming and J lost 0 bases, with 14 bases between them.

This clonotype was counted only a few times. The chain carries TRBV27 and TRBJ1-1; the match to TRBD1 covers 9 bases. This CDR3 contains 14 residues. Germline V lookup: CDR1 MNHEY, CDR2 SMNVEV (reference sequence). V lost 5 bases and J lost 4; bases outside the gene matches: 5. The CDR3 DNA sequence: TGTGCCAGCAGTGCGACAGGGGGGAGCACTGAAGCTTTCTTT. It is translated as CASSATGGSTEAFF.

The chain employs TRBV6-5 and TRBJ2-6; D remains unclear. V shed 2 bases and J shed 4 bases, with 9 bases lying between them. The germline V gene encodes CDR1 MNHEY and CDR2 SVGAGI. There are 15 residues in the CDR3. CDR3 sequence reads: CASSYVPGGANVLTF. CDR3 sequence (DNA): TGTGCCAGCAGTTACGTCCCCGGGGGGGCCAACGTCCTGACTTTC.

The chain recombines TRBV6-1 with TRBJ2-7; maybe TRBD1 (6 bases). The length of the CDR3 is 14 residues. The V end was cut by 7 bases, the J end by 6 bases, with 19 bases between. Looked up from germline, CDR1 is MNHNS and CDR2 is SASEGT. The CDR3 reads CASNEGDGSPEQYF. CDR3 in DNA: TGTGCCAGCAACGAGGGGGACGGTTCCCCCGAGCAGTACTTC.

J is TRBJ1-1 and V is TRBV12-3 or TRBV12-4, with TRBD1 matching 7 bases. With V trimmed by 6 bases and J by 7 bases, 5 bases remained unmatched. CDR3 length: 12 amino acids. The CDR3, as DNA: TGTGCCAGCAGATACAGGGGACATGAAGCTTTCTTT. Translating it yields CASRYRGHEAFF.

The chain links TRBV9 to TRBJ2-1, with 9 bases aligning to TRBD1. J lost 6 bases, V lost 3 bases, and 1 base had no gene match. Germline CDR1 SGDLS, CDR2 YYNGEE. This CDR3 is 13 amino acids long. In nucleotides, the CDR3 is TGTGCCAGCAGCGCGGGACAGGGCAATGAGCAGTTCTTC. Amino acids: CASSAGQGNEQFF. The variable domain in full, completed from reference TRBV9 and TRBJ2-1, reads DSGVTQTPKHLITATGQRVTLRCSPRSGDLSVYWYQQSLDQGLQFLIQYYNGEERAKGNILERFSAQQFPDLHSELNLSSLELGDSALYFCASSAGQGNEQFFGPGTRLTVL.